These 13 T cell receptor beta chains share one sample of origin, sequenced in a study of shared clonotypes between healthy human individuals. The repertoire was sequenced with immunoSEQ multiplex PCR; TCRdb's copy has only in-frame clones and lacks some. Among about 1.1 million clones, 70% to 80% were seen once, and the ten largest hold roughly 0.56%. The sequenced material came from memory CD4+ T cells from PBMCs. Indicated subset: CD45RA-negative fraction. These receptors all stem from a man younger than 35 in good health. Some clones in this sample may be carry-over from other donors' samples.

The chain combines TRBV6-5 with TRBJ2-5, with 9 bases identical to TRBD1. The CDR3 is 15 residues long. The V segment lost 6 bases and the J segment 5 bases; nucleotides outside the gene matches: 10. Germline CDR1 and CDR2: MNHEY and SVGAGI. Written as DNA, the CDR3 is TGTGCCAGCAGGCCCGAACAGGGGGCTGAGGAGACCCAGTACTTC. Translation: CASRPEQGAEETQYF.

The V gene is TRBV9, the J gene TRBJ1-2; D possibly corresponds to TRBD1 (5 bases). V dropped 1 base and J dropped 8 bases, with 15 bases sitting between them. The CDR3 has 14 amino acids. Germline loops: CDR1 SGDLS, CDR2 YYNGEE. CDR3 in amino acids: CASSVSRGAGGYTF. The CDR3 DNA reads as TGTGCCAGCAGCGTATCCCGAGGGGCAGGGGGCTACACCTTC.

This rearrangement joins TRBV5-1 to TRBJ2-1; D possibly corresponds to TRBD1 (6 bases). Trimming pared 5 bases from V and 0 bases from J, leaving 12 bases between. This CDR3 has 15 amino acids. Germline CDR1 is SGHRS and CDR2 is YFSETQ. CDR3 sequence (DNA): TGCGCCAGCAGGACAGGTGATACCTCCTACAATGAGCAGTTCTTC. Protein sequence: CASRTGDTSYNEQFF. Looking up the rest from reference TRBV5-1 and TRBJ2-1 gives the full variable domain: KAGVTQTPRYLIKTRGQQVTLSCSPISGHRSVSWYQQTPGQGLQFLFEYFSETQRNKGNFPGRFSGRQFSNSRSEMNVSTLELGDSALYLCASRTGDTSYNEQFFGPGTRLTVL.

The chain links TRBV19 to TRBJ2-7, with TRBD2 identical over 9 bases. CDR3 length equals 15 residues. Germline CDR1 and CDR2: LNHDA and SQIVND (reference sequence). Trimming took 1 base from V and 2 from J; bases not matched to a gene: 3. For the CDR3, the DNA is TGTGCCAGTAGTATAGGTGCGGGAGGGCCCTACGAGCAGTACTTC. It encodes CASSIGAGGPYEQYF.

Notes on this clone: Other DNA sequences within the sample encode an identical CDR3. In DNA form, the CDR3 reads TGTGCCAGCAGCTTAGCGGGGGGGACCTACGAGCAGTACTTC. Translating it yields CASSLAGGTYEQYF. The V and J genes are TRBV5-4 and TRBJ2-7, with TRBD2 identical over 10 bases. CDR3 size: 14 residues. J gave up 2 bases and V 2 bases, and 1 base lay outside the gene matches. Per the germline V gene, CDR1 is SGHNT and CDR2 is YYREEE (reference sequence).

This sequence joins TRBV7-2 and TRBJ1-5; TRBD1 matches 7 bases. Trimming removed 1 base from V and 4 bases from J; junction bases left unmatched: 4. The V gene's germline CDR1 is SGHTA and CDR2 FQGNSA. This CDR3 is built from 15 residues. CDR3 nucleotide sequence: TGTGCCAGCAGCTTAGTGGGGACAGTTAATCAGCCCCAGCATTTT. This translates into CASSLVGTVNQPQHF.

The chain couples TRBV19 to TRBJ1-2; maybe TRBD1 (6 bases). Germline V gene sequence: CDR1 LNHDA, CDR2 SQIVND (reference sequence). The CDR3 runs 14 residues. Trimming removed 6 bases at V and 0 bases at J, with 11 bases between. CDR3 sequence (DNA): TGTGCCAGTAGGCTGACAGGAGCTAACTATGGCTACACCTTC. It translates to CASRLTGANYGYTF.

V and J are TRBV5-4 and TRBJ2-3, with D possibly called TRBD1 or TRBD2 (6 bases each). The CDR3 consists of 15 residues. Germline CDR1 reads SGHNT; CDR2 reads YYREEE (reference sequence). V was trimmed by 4 bases and J by 2 bases, leaving 14 bases between them. The CDR3 DNA reads as TGTGCCAGCAGCCTAAGACAGGACTACACAGATACGCAGTATTTT. This codes for CASSLRQDYTDTQYF.

As for this clone: A much larger clone is a single base away; this may be a read error. The gene calls are TRBV6-5 and TRBJ2-7; 9 positions agree with TRBD1. The CDR3 length is 15 residues. CDR1 and CDR2 from the germline V gene are MNHEY and SVGAGI. Trimming took 4 bases from V and 0 from J; bases not matched to a gene: 4. The CDR3 protein is CASSSGTGSSYEQYF. The CDR3, as DNA: TGTGCCAGCAGTTCCGGGACAGGGAGCTCCTACGAGCAGTACTTC.

The chain uses TRBV28 and TRBJ1-4; D is ambiguous. Germline values: CDR1 MDHEN, CDR2 SYDVKM. This CDR3 spans 15 amino acids. Trimming shortened V by 4 bases and J by 5 bases, and 14 bases separated the two germline ends. CDR3 coding DNA: TGTGCCAGCAGTTCCGCGGATGCCCTCAATGAAAAACTGTTTTTT. Translation gives CASSSADALNEKLFF. Supplemented by reference TRBV28 and TRBJ1-4, the full variable domain reads DVKVTQSSRYLVKRTGEKVFLECVQDMDHENMFWYRQDPGLGLRLIYFSYDVKMKEKGDIPEGYSVSREKKERFSLILESASTNQTSMYLCASSSADALNEKLFFGSGTQLSVL.

The chain recombines TRBV7-8 with TRBJ2-1; 7 bases agree with TRBD1. The CDR3 loop spans 14 amino acids. J lost 10 bases, V lost 5 bases, and 11 bases had no gene match. Germline CDR1 SGHVS, CDR2 FQNEAQ. CDR3 DNA sequence: TGTGCCAGCAGCCATTCGGACAGGCGGACGGAGCAGTTCTTC. Protein product: CASSHSDRRTEQFF.

V usage is TRBV6-5 and J usage is TRBJ1-2; TRBD1 agrees at 12 bases. CDR1 and CDR2 (germline): MNHEY, SVGAGI. The V segment lost 6 bases and the J segment 5 bases; nucleotides outside the gene matches: 7. The CDR3 covers 15 residues. CDR3 residues: CASRYRDRGLYGYTF. The CDR3 DNA reads as TGTGCCAGCAGATACCGGGACAGGGGGCTATATGGCTACACCTTC.

This clone turned up a few times. The V call is TRBV29-1, the J call TRBJ2-3; TRBD2 matches at 9 bases. After removal of 5 bases from V and 0 bases from J, the junction contained 9 bases not matched to a gene. Germline values: CDR1 SQVTM, CDR2 ANQGSEA. CDR3 size: 16 residues. DNA of the CDR3: TGCAGCGTTCGTTCCGGGACTAGCTTTAGCACAGATACGCAGTATTTT. Its protein product is CSVRSGTSFSTDTQYF.